This T cell receptor beta chain appears in the sequencing data of a study of cytomegalovirus exposure and HLA in healthy donors (TCRdb year 2017). In terms of the full investigation: According to an earlier analysis of 587 of the donors, roughly 180 million T cells yielded over 90 million unique TCR beta sequences and approximately 280 Gb of sequence data. An early release that covered 500 to 800 HLA-typed donors contained approximately 290 gigabases of sequencing data and tens of millions of unique TCR sequences. Of the roughly 400 genotyped donors, roughly 80% fell in the genetic ancestry cluster associated with self-reported Caucasian donors. The study aimed to test whether signatures of past pathogen exposure could be identified by cataloging public T cell receptors. Using immunosequencing, the study profiled T cell repertoires from about 650 subjects and related those repertoires to cytomegalovirus serostatus. Besides the first cohort of roughly 700 subjects, a separate validation cohort made up of roughly 130 different subjects was used. To predict cytomegalovirus infection status, the study combined high-throughput TCR immunosequencing, statistical association of individual TCRs with disease status, and machine learning. A later analysis re-examined previously published TCR beta repertoires from roughly 720 donors and added high-resolution HLA genotyping to investigate patterns of TCR occurrence. The later analysis used no new phenotypic data to find candidate immune exposures, relying instead on TCR beta sequences and their occurrence across donors. In an earlier analysis of 587 of the donors, high-throughput TCR beta sequencing was used to judge whether each TCR beta V gene segment behaved as functional or pseudogenic. Donor age, sex, ethnicity and CMV serostatus were compiled together with the repertoire data. A later genetic analysis used genome-wide SNP genotypes for about 60% of the 666 donors, treating that subset as a discovery cohort. All discovery cohort repertoires had been generated on a single sequencing platform. Both class I and class II loci were covered by HLA typing, at four-digit resolution. The number of donors typed differed by locus, with about 629-640 for A, B, C, DRB1 and DQB1, more than 500 for DQA1, approximately 580 for DPA1, and some 440 for DPB1. Roughly five DR-DQ haplotypes were handled as single units for association and clustering because linkage in the cohort was strong. Among around 400 genotyped donors of the cohort, an average of roughly 240,000 unique TCR beta nucleotide sequences were sequenced per donor, around 20% of them non-productive.

Results the study describes overall, beyond this receptor: Presence/absence analyses assumed roughly uniform sequencing depth across donors, an assumption that may not hold. In a later genetic analysis, a missense DCLRE1C variant was associated with V-gene and J-gene trimming of TCR beta chains, and the association was replicated in an independent cohort. A cluster of highly shared sequence variants was judged likely to represent a technical artifact of the sequencing pipeline. In vitro tests confirmed that a few of the cytomegalovirus-associated TCR beta chains recognize cytomegalovirus antigens. The earlier analysis of about 600 of the donors excluded 15 to 20 rarely observed V segments, including chromosome 9 orphons, because counts were too low. A further reported finding was that TCR beta sequences accurately predicted the HLA-A and HLA-B alleles for most subjects in the first cohort. The cohort was sequenced for TCR beta chains only, and without alpha or paired-chain data the features that could be detected were limited. Broadly in line with IMGT annotations, most TCR beta V segments showed up in productive rearrangements about 87% or about 30% of the time in an earlier analysis of 450 to 600 of the donors. It was suggested by the authors that the approach could potentially be generalized to other disease states and immunological phenotypes. Some IMGT-functional V segments, including TRBV6-2 and TRBV6-3, could not be distinguished by the 87-base-pair reads and were therefore excluded. The study listed approximately 150 TCR beta chains as associated with cytomegalovirus. In a later genetic analysis, fewer N-insertions in productive TCRs were reported among donors in an Asian-associated ancestry cluster than the approximately 670-donor mean. A later analysis found that TCR association rates varied across HLA loci, with DRB1 alleles showing the most associated TCRs and HLA-C alleles the fewest. Compared with equally common non-associated chains, HLA-associated TCR beta chains in a later analysis were more clonally expanded and had lower generation probabilities. Specific HLA alleles were associated with around 18,000 TCR beta sequences at a false discovery rate of 0.05 in a later analysis. In both the original and validation cohorts, the classifier was reported to diagnose cytomegalovirus status with high specificity and sensitivity. Correlated functional status among segregating V segments might reflect linkage disequilibrium, but an unknown experimental factor could not be ruled out. In a later analysis, several top co-occurrence clusters were reported to appear linked to parvovirus B19, influenza, CMV and Epstein-Barr virus. CMV serostatus was the only immune exposure information available for the cohort. Most CMV-associated TCR beta chains appeared to be HLA-restricted in a later analysis, and the HLA associations seemed to be driven largely by CMV exposure. While some public TCRs were present in many individuals, most TCR sequences turned up only very rarely across donors. Because HLA typing was missing for some donors at each locus, association tests included only the typed subset. When HLA alleles, especially DR and DQ, strongly co-occurred, TCR associations were difficult to assign to individual alleles.

This clone showed up just a few times. The specificity of this receptor is unknown. No base quality information exists; no much larger clone differs at one position. As encoded in the germline V gene, CDR1 is SGDLS while CDR2 is YYNGEE. V was cut back by 3 bases and J by 8 bases, leaving a gap of 14 bases between them. The CDR3 holds 13 amino acids from the cysteine to the phenylalanine. The kept DNA is CDR3 alone, 39 bases in frame from the first base. The cohort consisted of 666 healthy bone marrow donors. At the time of sampling, all cohort members were nominally healthy, though unrecorded immune exposures were likely present. The donor tested CMV seropositive, placing the donor among the approximately 290 seropositive members of the cohort. Every donor gave a peripheral blood sample, and the peripheral blood mononuclear cells from that sample were used for TCR beta sequencing. Genomic DNA was extracted from the blood cell samples with the Qiagen DNeasy Blood Extraction Kit.

The library relied on the immunoSEQ multiplex PCR assay. The multiplex PCR relied on a mix of 60 forward primers for TCR Vbeta segments and 13 reverse primers for TCR Jbeta segments. The CDR3 region of rearranged TCR beta genes was amplified from genomic DNA with a multiplex PCR assay. On the Illumina HiSeq System, the amplified TCR beta libraries were sequenced as 87-base-pair reads. The original pipeline was this. A later analysis tallied 75 million to 85 million unique TCR beta chains across the approximately 670 repertoires, and approximately 9.9 million of those chains were shared by two or more donors. To remove PCR and sequencing errors, raw reads were error-corrected and collapsed into unique sequences using a nearest-neighbor algorithm that merged closely related sequences. Alignment of CDR3 sequences to IMGT reference sequences was used to assign V, D and J gene segments. For a sequence to be retained, at least a six-nucleotide match to both a V gene segment and a J gene segment was required. Rearrangements were classified as productive when the CDR3 lacked stop codons and remained in frame with V and J, and all other rearrangements were classified as non-productive. Following IMGT convention, CDR3 was defined as the stretch from the second conserved V-encoded cysteine to the conserved J-encoded phenylalanine. Sequences without an unambiguous match to a single V gene segment were excluded from the earlier analysis of about 630 of the donors. In an earlier analysis of several hundred of the donors, a V segment was called functional when productive rearrangements were above 56.7%, and segregating when the standard deviation between donors exceeded 5%. A statistical classification framework was developed to diagnose cytomegalovirus status using the catalog of TCR beta chain sequences. A later analysis assigned V and J genes by comparing TCR nucleotide sequences with IMGT/GENE-DB human TR gene sequences. Using the TCRdist pipeline, a later analysis assigned CDR3 sequences along with most-parsimonious VDJ recombination scenarios. In a later analysis, each TCR beta chain was defined by its CDR3 amino acid sequence together with its V-gene family, and reads without a unique V-gene family were excluded. In a later analysis, around 650 highly shared, low-generation-probability nucleotide sequences were removed to address suspected cross-contamination and a sequencing artifact. For each public chain, a later analysis derived a clonal expansion index from normalized ranks of inferred template counts within each repertoire. In a later analysis, generation probabilities were computed using a VDJ recombination model fitted to out-of-frame rearrangements, and the results were checked against IGoR. In a later analysis, TCR-TCR, TCR-HLA and TCR-CMV co-occurrence was scored with hypergeometric tests, and a repertoire-size bias correction was applied to TCR pairs. To estimate false discovery rates, a later analysis permuted the HLA or CMV assignments 20 times. In a later analysis, co-occurring TCRs were grouped using DBSCAN, with TCRdist sequence similarity added in when clustering inside HLA-allele-positive subsets. Repertoires with fewer than 30,000 or more than 120,000 public chains were left out of co-occurrence clustering, as were five repertoires with anomalous nucleotide sharing. As stored in TCRdb, this immuneACCESS dataset retains in-frame rearrangements with V and J assigned. A fraction of the clones does not appear; measured against another copy, unresolved V genes explain less than half of the discrepancy, and the remainder lacks a known reason. That table furnishes V, J and clone size, whereas the DNA furnished D and trimming. The sample profile shows around 230,000 clones; 82% of them were found once. Together, the top ten hold 4.5% to 7% of the sample.

Sequencing used PBMCs. The TCR originated in a man between 40 and 49 years old in good health and CMV-seropositive. The chain links TRBV9 with TRBJ1-1, with a tentative D gene TRBD1 over 5 matching bases. CDR3 loop: CASSEGRATEAFF. At the DNA level, the sequence is TGTGCCAGCAGCGAGGGCAGGGCGACCGAAGCTTTCTTT.